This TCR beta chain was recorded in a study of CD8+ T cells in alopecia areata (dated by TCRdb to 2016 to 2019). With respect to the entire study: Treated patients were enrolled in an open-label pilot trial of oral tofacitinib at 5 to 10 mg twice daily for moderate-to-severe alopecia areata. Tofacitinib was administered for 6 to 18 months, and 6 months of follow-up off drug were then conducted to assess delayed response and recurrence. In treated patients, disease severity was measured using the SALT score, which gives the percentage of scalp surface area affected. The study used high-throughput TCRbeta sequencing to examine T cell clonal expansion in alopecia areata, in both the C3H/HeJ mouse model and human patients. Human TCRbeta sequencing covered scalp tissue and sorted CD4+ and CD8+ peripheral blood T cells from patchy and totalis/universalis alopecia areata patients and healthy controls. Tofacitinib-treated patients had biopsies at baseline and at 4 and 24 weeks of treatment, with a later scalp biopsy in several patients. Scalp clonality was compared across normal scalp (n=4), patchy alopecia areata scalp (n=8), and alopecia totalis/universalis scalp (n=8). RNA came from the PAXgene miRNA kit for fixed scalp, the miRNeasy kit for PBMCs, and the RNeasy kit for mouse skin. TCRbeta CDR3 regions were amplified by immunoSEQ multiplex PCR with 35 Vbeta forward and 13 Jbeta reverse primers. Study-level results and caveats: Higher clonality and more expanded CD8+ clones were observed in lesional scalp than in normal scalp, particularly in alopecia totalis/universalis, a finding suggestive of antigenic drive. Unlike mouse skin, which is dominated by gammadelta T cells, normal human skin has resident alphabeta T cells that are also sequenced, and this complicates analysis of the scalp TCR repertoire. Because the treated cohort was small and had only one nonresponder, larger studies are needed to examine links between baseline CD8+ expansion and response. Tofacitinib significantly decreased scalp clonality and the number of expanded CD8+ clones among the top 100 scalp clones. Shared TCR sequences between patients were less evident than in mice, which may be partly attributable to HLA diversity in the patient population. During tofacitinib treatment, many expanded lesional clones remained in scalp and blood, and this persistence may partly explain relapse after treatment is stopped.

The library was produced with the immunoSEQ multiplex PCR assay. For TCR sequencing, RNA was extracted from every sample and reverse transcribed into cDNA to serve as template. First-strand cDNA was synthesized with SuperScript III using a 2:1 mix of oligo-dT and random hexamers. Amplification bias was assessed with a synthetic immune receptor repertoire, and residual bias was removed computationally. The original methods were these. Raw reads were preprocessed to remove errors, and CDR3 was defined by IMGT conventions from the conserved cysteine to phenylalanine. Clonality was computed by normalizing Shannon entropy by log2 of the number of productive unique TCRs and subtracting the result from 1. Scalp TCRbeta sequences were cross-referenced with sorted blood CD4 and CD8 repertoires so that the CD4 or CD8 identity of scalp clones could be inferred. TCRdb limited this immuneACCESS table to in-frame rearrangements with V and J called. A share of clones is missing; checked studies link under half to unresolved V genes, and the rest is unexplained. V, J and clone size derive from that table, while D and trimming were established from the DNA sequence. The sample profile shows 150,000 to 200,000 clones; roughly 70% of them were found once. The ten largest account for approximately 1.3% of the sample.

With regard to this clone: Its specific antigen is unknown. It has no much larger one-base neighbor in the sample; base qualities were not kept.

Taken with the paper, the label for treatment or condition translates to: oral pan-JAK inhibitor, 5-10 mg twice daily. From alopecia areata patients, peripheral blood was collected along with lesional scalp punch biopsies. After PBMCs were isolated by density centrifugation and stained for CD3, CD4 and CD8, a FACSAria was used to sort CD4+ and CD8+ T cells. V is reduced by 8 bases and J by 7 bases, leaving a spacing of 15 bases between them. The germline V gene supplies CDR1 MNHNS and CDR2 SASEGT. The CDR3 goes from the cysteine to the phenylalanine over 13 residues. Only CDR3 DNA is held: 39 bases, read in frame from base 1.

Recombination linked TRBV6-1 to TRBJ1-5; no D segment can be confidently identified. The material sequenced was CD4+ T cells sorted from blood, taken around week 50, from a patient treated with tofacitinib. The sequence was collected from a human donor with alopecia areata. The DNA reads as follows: TGTGCCAGCGAGGTGGAGTGGAAACAGCCCCAGCATTTT. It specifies CASEVEWKQPQHF.